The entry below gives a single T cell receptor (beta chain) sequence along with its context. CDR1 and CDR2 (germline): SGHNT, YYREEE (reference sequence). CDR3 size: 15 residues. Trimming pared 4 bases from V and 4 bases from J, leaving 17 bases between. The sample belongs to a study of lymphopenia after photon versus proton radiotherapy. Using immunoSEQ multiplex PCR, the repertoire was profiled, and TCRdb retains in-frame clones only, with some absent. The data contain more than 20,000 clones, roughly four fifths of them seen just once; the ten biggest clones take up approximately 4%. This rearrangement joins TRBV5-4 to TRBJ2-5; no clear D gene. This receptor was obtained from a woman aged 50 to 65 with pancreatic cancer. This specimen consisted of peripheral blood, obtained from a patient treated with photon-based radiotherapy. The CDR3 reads CASSPITGSPETQYF. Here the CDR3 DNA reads TGTGCCAGCAGCCCCATAACTGGAAGTCCAGAGACCCAGTACTTC.